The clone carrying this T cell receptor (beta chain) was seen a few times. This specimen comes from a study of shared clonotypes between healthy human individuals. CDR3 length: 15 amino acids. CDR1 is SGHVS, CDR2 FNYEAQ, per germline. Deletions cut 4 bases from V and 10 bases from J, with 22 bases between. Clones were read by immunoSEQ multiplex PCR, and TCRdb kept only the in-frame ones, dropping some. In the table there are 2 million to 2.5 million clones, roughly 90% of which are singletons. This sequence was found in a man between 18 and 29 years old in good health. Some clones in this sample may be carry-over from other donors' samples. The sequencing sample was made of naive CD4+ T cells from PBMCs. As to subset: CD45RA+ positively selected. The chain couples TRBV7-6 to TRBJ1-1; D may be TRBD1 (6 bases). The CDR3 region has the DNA TGTGCCAGCAGCTATGGTCAGACCAGGGGCGGTCCAGCTTTCTTT. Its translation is CASSYGQTRGGPAFF. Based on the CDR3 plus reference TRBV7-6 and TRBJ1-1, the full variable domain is GAGVSQSPRYKVTKRGQDVALRCDPISGHVSLYWYRQALGQGPEFLTYFNYEAQQDKSGLPNDRFSAERPEGSISTLTIQRTEQRDSAMYRCASSYGQTRGGPAFFGQGTRLTVV.